The present entry profiles one T cell receptor (beta chain) with its context. Its ends do not fully match the called genes, so a read error is possible. The source of the sample is a study of blood T cell repertoires in COVID-19. Per the germline V gene, CDR1 is SNHLY and CDR2 is FYNNEI. The CDR3 runs 18 residues. The assay was immunoSEQ multiplex PCR, and TCRdb's table has in-frame clones only and misses some. Of about 200,000 clones in the sample, more than 75% were seen once. Sequencing was performed on PBMCs or T cells enriched from blood (not recorded which). The chain is built from TRBV2 and TRBJ2-1; 12 nucleotides line up with TRBD2. The TCR sequence derives from a man aged 35 to 55 with acute COVID-19. CDR3 bases: TGTGCCAGCAGTGATCCGGCTAGCGGGAGGGTCTCCTCCAATGAGCAGTTCTTC. It translates to CASSDPASGRVSSNEQFF.